This is a list of T cell receptor beta chains from one sample in a study of beta chain features in type 1 diabetes. TCRdb keeps only in-frame clones here, not all; method: immunoSEQ multiplex PCR. The data show approximately 340,000 clones, with approximately 15% seen just once and approximately 0.02% held by the top ten. Sequencing was done on a sample of naive CD4+ T cells from blood. These receptors all come from a woman under 30 in good health. Each CDR3 is given with its conserved first and last residue. The D gene is left open where the match is weak. Where a row states a size, it is once, few, many or the class of an expanded clone; other rows omit it.

>TRBJ2-7|TRBV30|few|.
CAWSGDSRVQEQYF
TGTGCCTGGAGTGGGGACTCCCGAGTCCAAGAGCAGTACTTC
>TRBJ1-1|TRBV18|few|.
CASSPPSNTEAFF
TGTGCCAGCTCACCTCCAAGCAACACTGAAGCTTTCTTT
>TRBJ2-7|TRBV25-1|.|TRBD2
CASSESSGRAGEQYF
TGTGCCAGCAGTGAATCAAGCGGGAGGGCCGGTGAGCAGTACTTC
>TRBJ2-5|TRBV7-9|few|.
CASSIALETQYF
TGTGCCAGCAGTATAGCACTTGAGACCCAGTACTTC
>TRBJ2-1|TRBV5-5|.|.
CASSLGGGNFNEQFF
TGTGCCAGCAGCTTGGGGGGCGGGAACTTTAATGAGCAGTTCTTC
>TRBJ2-3|TRBV29-1|.|.
CSVVLHYTDTQYF
TGCAGCGTTGTCCTACACTACACAGATACGCAGTATTTT
>TRBJ2-5|TRBV30|.|.
CAWSVSRETQYF
TGTGCCTGGAGTGTGTCCAGGGAGACCCAGTACTTC
>TRBJ1-2|TRBV7-9|.|.
CASSPPGGAGYTF
TGTGCCAGCAGCCCCCCGGGGGGAGCGGGCTACACCTTC
>TRBJ2-7|TRBV5-1|.|.
CASSLVGALFNEQYF
TGCGCCAGCAGCTTGGTTGGGGCCCTCTTCAACGAGCAGTACTTC
>TRBJ1-2|TRBV27|few|.
CASSTADRNYGYTF
TGTGCCAGCAGTACGGCCGACAGAAACTATGGCTACACCTTC
>TRBJ2-1|TRBV7-9|.|TRBD2
CASSLTSESSYNEQFF
TGTGCCAGCAGCCTGACTAGCGAAAGCTCCTACAATGAGCAGTTCTTC
>TRBJ2-7|TRBV4-3|.|TRBD2
CASSQVSLAGVQSYEQYF
TGCGCCAGCAGCCAAGTTAGTCTAGCGGGAGTTCAATCCTACGAGCAGTACTTC
>TRBJ2-1|TRBV7-6|.|TRBD2
CASSPISSGASYNEQFF
TGTGCCAGCAGCCCCATTTCTAGCGGGGCGTCCTACAATGAGCAGTTCTTC
>TRBJ2-1|TRBV30|.|TRBD1
CASSQGTGGYNEQFF
TGTGCCTCGTCCCAAGGGACAGGGGGTTATAATGAGCAGTTCTTC
>TRBJ2-5|TRBV4-1|few|TRBD2
CASSQATSGRKTQYF
TGCGCCAGCAGCCAAGCTACTAGCGGGAGGAAGACCCAGTACTTC
>TRBJ2-2|TRBV11-2|.|TRBD1
CASRRTGDTGELFF
TGTGCCAGCAGACGGACAGGGGACACCGGGGAGCTGTTTTTT
>TRBJ1-1|TRBV30|few|.
CAWSSGMNTEAFF
TGTGCCTGGAGTTCAGGGATGAACACTGAAGCTTTCTTT
>TRBJ2-5|TRBV10-3|.|TRBD2
CAISVGGSQETQYF
TGTGCCATCAGTGTCGGGGGGAGTCAAGAGACCCAGTACTTC
>TRBJ2-5|TRBV29-1|few|.
CSVEHAPRGETQYF
TGCAGCGTTGAACACGCACCCCGGGGGGAGACCCAGTACTTC
>TRBJ2-7|TRBV28|few|.
CASSPSHSYEQYF
TGTGCCAGCAGCCCCAGTCACAGCTACGAGCAGTACTTC
>TRBJ2-5|TRBV10-2|.|.
CASSDYDPGQETQYF
TGCGCCAGCAGTGATTACGACCCGGGACAAGAGACCCAGTACTTC
>TRBJ2-3|TRBV5-6|.|.
CASSPRPRVSVDTQYF
TGTGCCAGCAGCCCACGGCCCCGGGTGTCTGTAGATACGCAGTATTTT
>TRBJ1-2|TRBV5-1|.|.
CASSLVAGSGGYTF
TGCGCCAGCAGCTTGGTTGCAGGATCGGGGGGCTACACCTTC